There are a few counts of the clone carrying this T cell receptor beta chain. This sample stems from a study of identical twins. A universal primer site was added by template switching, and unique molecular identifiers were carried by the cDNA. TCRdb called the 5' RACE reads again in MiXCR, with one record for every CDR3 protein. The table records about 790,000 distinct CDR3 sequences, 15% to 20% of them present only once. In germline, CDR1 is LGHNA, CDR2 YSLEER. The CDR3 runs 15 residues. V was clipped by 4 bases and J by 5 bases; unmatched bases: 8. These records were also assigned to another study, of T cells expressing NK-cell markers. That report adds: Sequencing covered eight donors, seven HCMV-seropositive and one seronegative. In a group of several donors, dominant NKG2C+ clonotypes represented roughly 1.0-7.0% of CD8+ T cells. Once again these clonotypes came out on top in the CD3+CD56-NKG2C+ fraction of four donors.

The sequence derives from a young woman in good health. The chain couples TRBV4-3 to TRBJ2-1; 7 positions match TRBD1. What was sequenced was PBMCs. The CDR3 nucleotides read TGCGCCAGCAGCCCCGGGACAGAATCGAACAATGAGCAGTTCTTC. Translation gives CASSPGTESNNEQFF.